The present TCR beta chain was sequenced within a study of CD8+ T cells in alopecia areata. The germline V gene encodes CDR1 SGHAT and CDR2 FQNNGV. Trimming took off 6 bases at V and 2 bases at J, with 12 bases between the two ends. The CDR3 length is 14 residues. Reverse transcription of extracted RNA yielded cDNA, which provided the sequencing template. Measured with immunoSEQ multiplex PCR; TCRdb has only the in-frame clones, and not every one. The profile shows fewer than 250,000 clones, more than 30% of them singletons. Regarding treatment: oral pan-JAK inhibitor, 5-10 mg twice daily. The source of this sequence is a human donor with alopecia areata. The V gene is TRBV11-2, the J gene TRBJ2-3; the D call may be TRBD1 or TRBD2 (5 bases each). The specimen was CD4+ T cells sorted from blood, collected at week 34, from a patient treated with tofacitinib. The CDR3 nucleotides read TGTGCCAGCAGGCTCGGGGCGTTCACAGATACGCAGTATTTT. This gives the protein CASRLGAFTDTQYF.